Listed here are 31 T cell receptor beta chains from one sample, sequenced in a study of cytomegalovirus exposure and HLA in healthy donors. Primers for the PCR totalled 60 Vbeta and 13 Jbeta. Only in-frame clones appear in the TCRdb table, and some are missing; sequencing was by immunoSEQ multiplex PCR. The sample yields about 190,000 clones, over 70% seen once. Sequenced material: PBMCs. Receptors were obtained from a woman in her late teens or twenties in good health and CMV-seropositive.

V gene TRBV6-1 combines with J gene TRBJ1-2, with D possibly TRBD1 on 5 matching bases. The CDR3 is 15 amino acids. Germline V gene lookup returns CDR1 MNHNS and CDR2 SASEGT. V dropped 3 bases and J dropped 2 bases, with 13 bases sitting between them. The CDR3 loop reads CASSDVRAGNYGYTF. The CDR3 nucleotides are TGTGCCAGCAGTGACGTTCGGGCAGGGAACTATGGCTACACCTTC.

The chain couples TRBV7-3 to TRBJ2-7; D ambiguous. Germline CDR1 reads SGHTA; CDR2 reads FQGTGA. V was shortened by 2 bases and J by 4 bases, with 9 bases between the two germline ends. CDR3 length: 13 residues. CDR3 in DNA: TGTGCCAGCAGCTTATCTAGTGGATACGAGCAGTACTTC. It is translated as CASSLSSGYEQYF.

The J gene is TRBJ2-3, the V gene TRBV11-2; 12 bases are a match to TRBD2. Trimming at V came to 4 bases and at J to 2 bases, leaving 4 bases not matched to a gene. The germline gives CDR1 SGHAT, CDR2 FQNNGV. The CDR3 contains 16 residues. The CDR3 protein is CASSSGLAGSTDTQYF. CDR3 bases: TGTGCCAGCAGCTCGGGACTAGCGGGTTCCACAGATACGCAGTATTTT.

The gene calls are TRBV11-2 and TRBJ1-5; D may be TRBD1 (5 bases). CDR1 is SGHAT and CDR2 is FQNNGV in the germline V gene. Trimming took off 5 bases at V and 3 bases at J, with 14 bases between the two ends. The CDR3 runs 15 residues. The CDR3 region has the DNA TGTGCCAGCAGCCGGGGGGGTAGGTACAATCAGCCCCAGCATTTT. Its protein product is CASSRGGRYNQPQHF.

This clone was seen only once. V usage is TRBV9 and J usage is TRBJ2-1; perhaps TRBD1 as D (5 bases). Germline V gene sequence: CDR1 SGDLS, CDR2 YYNGEE. V was clipped by 1 base and J by 5 bases, with 13 bases between them. The length of the CDR3 is 15 residues. The CDR3 loop is CASSVTGAQDNEQFF. DNA of the CDR3: TGTGCCAGCAGCGTAACTGGGGCTCAAGACAATGAGCAGTTCTTC.

The chain uses TRBV7-2 and TRBJ2-3, with 12 nucleotides matching TRBD2. Germline V CDR1 and CDR2: SGHTA, FQGNSA. The length of the CDR3 is 16 residues. Trimming took 1 base from V and 5 from J; bases not matched to a gene: 4. CDR3 sequence: CASSLVASGGGDTQYF. The CDR3 bases are TGTGCCAGCAGCTTAGTGGCTAGCGGGGGGGGAGATACGCAGTATTTT.

By sample fraction, this clone is medium-sized. The chain employs TRBV4-2 and TRBJ2-2, with no clear D. CDR1 is LGHNA, CDR2 YNFKEQ, per germline. The CDR3 spans 14 residues. Trimming left V 0 bases short and J 6 bases short, with 8 bases between. CDR3 DNA sequence: TGTGCCAGCAGCCAAGATCATGAGCCCGGGGAGCTGTTTTTT. Translating gives CASSQDHEPGELFF.

In its sample, this clone was seen a few times. The chain links TRBV7-9 to TRBJ1-6; D is unclear. Germline V gene data show CDR1 as SEHNR and CDR2 as FQNEAQ (reference sequence). V was pared by 5 bases and J by 5 bases, with 4 bases between. This CDR3 is built from 12 residues. The CDR3 sequence: CASSQDNSPLHF. The DNA of the CDR3 is TGTGCCAGCAGCCAGGATAATTCACCCCTCCACTTT.

V and J are TRBV28 and TRBJ2-5; 12 nucleotides line up with TRBD2. Per the germline V gene, CDR1 is MDHEN and CDR2 is SYDVKM. V was pared by 6 bases and J by 9 bases, with 11 bases of the junction left unmatched. The CDR3 has 15 residues. CDR3 nucleotide sequence: TGTGCCAGCAGCCCCGGACTAGCGGGACCCGGGGCCCAGTACTTC. Protein product: CASSPGLAGPGAQYF. The full variable domain, with the rest looked up from reference TRBV28 and TRBJ2-5, is DVKVTQSSRYLVKRTGEKVFLECVQDMDHENMFWYRQDPGLGLRLIYFSYDVKMKEKGDIPEGYSVSREKKERFSLILESASTNQTSMYLCASSPGLAGPGAQYFGPGTRLLVL.

This clone was detected only once. V gene TRBV29-1 combines with J gene TRBJ1-1; a weak D match, TRBD1 (5 bases). Trimming took 7 bases from V and 1 from J, leaving 16 bases between them. CDR3 length equals 14 residues. Germline V gives CDR1 SQVTM, CDR2 ANQGSEA. The CDR3 is CSAQGAPQNTEAFF. DNA of the CDR3: TGCAGCGCTCAAGGGGCACCACAGAACACTGAAGCTTTCTTT.

V gene TRBV5-1 combines with J gene TRBJ2-3; 14 bases are a match to TRBD2. The CDR3 is 18 amino acids. The junction had 7 bases not matched to a gene; V was cut back by 3 bases and J by 1 base. Germline CDR1 SGHRS, CDR2 YFSETQ. The CDR3 DNA follows: TGCGCCAGCAGCTCTAGACTAGCGGGGGGGCCCGGCACAGATACGCAGTATTTT. Its protein is CASSSRLAGGPGTDTQYF.

In this sample, this clone turned up once. The V and J genes are TRBV4-2 and TRBJ1-2, with a possible D match to TRBD1 (6 bases). Per the germline V gene, CDR1 is LGHNA and CDR2 is YNFKEQ. V dropped 1 base and J dropped 2 bases, with 17 bases sitting between them. The CDR3 is made up of 17 amino acids. CDR3: CASSQVLGTRINYGYTF. The CDR3 region has the DNA TGTGCCAGCAGCCAAGTTCTCGGGACAAGAATAAACTATGGCTACACCTTC.

The CDR3 DNA reads TGTGCTAGTGGTCCCGGACTAGGGCTCTTGGGGGAGCAGTACTTC. This translates into CASGPGLGLLGEQYF. This sequence joins TRBV12-5 and TRBJ2-7; 7 bases match TRBD2. Germline values: CDR1 LGHNT, CDR2 FRNRAP. V shed 5 bases and J 7 bases; nucleotides not matched to a gene: 14. This CDR3 comprises 15 residues.

This rearrangement joins TRBV18 to TRBJ2-5; 10 nucleotides match TRBD1. The junction had 5 bases not matched to a gene; V was cut back by 6 bases and J by 4 bases. Germline CDR1 KGHSH, CDR2 LQKENI. CDR3 size: 14 residues. CDR3 region: CASSLTGGAETQYF. The CDR3 DNA is TGTGCCAGCTCCCTGACAGGGGGCGCAGAGACCCAGTACTTC.

V and J are TRBV6-1 and TRBJ2-7; D is possibly TRBD2 (6 bases). The CDR3 is 14 amino acids. Germline CDR1 reads MNHNS; CDR2 reads SASEGT. Trimming stripped 7 bases from V and 6 bases from J, with 19 bases between. DNA of the CDR3: TGTGCCAGCACCCCTCAACTAGCAAGCGGCGAGCAGTACGTC. It specifies CASTPQLASGEQYV.

The V and J genes are TRBV2 and TRBJ1-2; possibly TRBD1 for D (5 bases). V lost 6 bases and J 4 bases, leaving 12 bases between the germline ends. The CDR3 is made up of 13 amino acids. Germline V lookup: CDR1 SNHLY, CDR2 FYNNEI. The DNA of the CDR3 is TGTGCCAGCAGGGACAACCGCCTCTATGGCTACACCTTC. Encoded protein: CASRDNRLYGYTF.

In its sample, this clone was seen once. This sequence joins TRBV7-9 and TRBJ1-5, with D unclear. The CDR3 is made up of 13 amino acids. V lost 1 base to trimming and J lost 6 bases, with 7 bases between them. The V gene's germline CDR1 is SEHNR and CDR2 FQNEAQ (reference sequence). CDR3 coding DNA: TGTGCCAGCAGCTTAGGTGAGCGTCAGCCCCAGCATTTT. This encodes CASSLGERQPQHF.

In this sample, this clone turned up once. The chain links TRBV5-1 to TRBJ2-7; TRBD1 agrees at 8 bases. Trimming removed 3 bases from V and 2 bases from J; junction bases left unmatched: 7. This CDR3 spans 15 amino acids. In germline, CDR1 is SGHRS, CDR2 YFSETQ. The CDR3 spells CASSSGGTGAYEQYF. In DNA form, the CDR3 reads TGCGCCAGCAGCTCCGGCGGGACAGGAGCCTACGAGCAGTACTTC.

The chain links TRBV19 to TRBJ2-1; 8 bases map to TRBD2. The CDR3 contains 15 residues. Germline CDR1 is LNHDA and CDR2 is SQIVND (reference sequence). V dropped 7 bases and J dropped 6; count of bases not matched to a gene: 11. The CDR3 DNA is TGTGCCAGTACCTTACCCGGGGGGGCGAGCAATGAGCAGTTCTTC. It encodes CASTLPGGASNEQFF.

This rearrangement joins TRBV29-1 to TRBJ2-2, with TRBD2 as a possible D gene (5 bases). The germline V gene encodes CDR1 SQVTM and CDR2 ANQGSEA. The CDR3 covers 14 residues. V lost 5 bases to trimming and J lost 2 bases, with 12 bases between them. CDR3 DNA sequence: TGCAGCGTTTCGGAGGAATTTAACACCGGGGAGCTGTTTTTT. Its protein product is CSVSEEFNTGELFF.

The rearrangement joins TRBV28 to TRBJ1-5, with D possibly matching TRBD1 (6 bases). This CDR3 is built from 14 residues. V dropped 1 base and J dropped 2 bases, with 6 bases sitting between them. Germline-derived CDR1 and CDR2 are MDHEN and SYDVKM. CDR3 nucleotide sequence: TGTGCCAGCAGTTTATACAGGGGCAATCAGCCCCAGCATTTT. Translated, it gives CASSLYRGNQPQHF.

This clone was seen just once. The chain couples TRBV2 to TRBJ2-7; no reliable D call. Germline V gives CDR1 SNHLY, CDR2 FYNNEI. The CDR3 runs to 16 residues. The V and J ends lost 4 bases and 0 bases respectively, with 16 bases between them. CDR3 protein: CASSVSAGDSSYEQYF. The CDR3 nucleotides are TGTGCCAGCAGTGTTTCGGCAGGCGATAGCTCCTACGAGCAGTACTTC.

This clone was detected only a few times. The chain has TRBV2 and TRBJ1-2, with D unclear. Between the trimmed V and J ends, which lost 4 bases and 10 bases, there was a span of 13 bases. CDR1 SNHLY and CDR2 FYNNEI come from the germline V gene. The CDR3 is 12 amino acids. The CDR3 sequence: CASSALDLSYTF. CDR3 coding DNA: TGTGCCAGCAGTGCTCTAGACTTATCCTACACCTTC.

This chain links TRBV2 with TRBJ2-5; 8 bases map to TRBD1. The V gene end was trimmed by 5 bases and the J gene end by 7 bases; junction bases not matched to a gene: 9. CDR1 SNHLY and CDR2 FYNNEI come from the germline V gene. This CDR3 is 14 amino acids long. The CDR3 here is CASSPDRGHGTQYF. Written as DNA, the CDR3 is TGTGCCAGCAGTCCAGACAGGGGTCATGGGACCCAGTACTTC.

The chain has TRBV6-5 and TRBJ2-2; 7 bases map to TRBD1. CDR3 length: 13 residues. With V trimmed by 8 bases and J by 4 bases, 4 bases remained unmatched. Germline V gene lookup returns CDR1 MNHEY and CDR2 SVGAGI. The CDR3 loop is CASRQGFTGELFF. CDR3 DNA: TGTGCCAGCCGACAGGGCTTCACCGGGGAGCTGTTTTTT.

The V and J genes are TRBV11-3 and TRBJ2-1; D is possibly TRBD2 (6 bases). CDR3 size: 19 residues. The germline V gene has CDR1 SGHNT and CDR2 YENEEA. With 2 bases removed from V and 0 bases from J, the gap between germline ends came to 20 bases. CDR3 region: CASSLTIPLEGLSYNEQFF. The CDR3 coding sequence is TGTGCCAGCAGCTTAACCATTCCTTTGGAGGGACTCTCCTACAATGAGCAGTTCTTC. The full variable domain, completed using reference TRBV11-3 and TRBJ2-1, is EAGVVQSPRYKIIEKKQPVAFWCNPISGHNTLYWYLQNLGQGPELLIRYENEEAVDDSQLPKDRFSAERLKGVDSTLKIQPAELGDSAVYLCASSLTIPLEGLSYNEQFFGPGTRLTVL.

This chain uses TRBV7-6 with TRBJ2-2; maybe TRBD2 (6 bases). Trimming cost V 3 bases and J 2 bases, with 13 bases left between them. The CDR3 has 16 residues. Germline V lookup: CDR1 SGHVS, CDR2 FNYEAQ. CDR3 in DNA: TGTGCCAGCAGCTTTGCTGGGCGGGGCAACACCGGGGAGCTGTTTTTT. Translated: CASSFAGRGNTGELFF.

In DNA, the CDR3 is TGTGCCAGCAGCCCCAGGCTAGCGGGGCTACTGACCCAGTACTTC. Its protein product is CASSPRLAGLLTQYF. The chain combines TRBV4-2 with TRBJ2-5, with 9 bases that match TRBD2. V lost 4 bases to trimming and J lost 7 bases; unmatched junction nucleotides: 10. Germline V gene lookup returns CDR1 LGHNA and CDR2 YNFKEQ. This CDR3 is 15 amino acids long.

The chain has TRBV2 and TRBJ2-2, with a tentative D call TRBD1 (5 bases). Germline assignment: CDR1 SNHLY and CDR2 FYNNEI. The CDR3 runs to 16 residues. V was pared by 4 bases and J by 5 bases, with 17 bases between. The CDR3: CASSGGADSKTGELFF. The DNA for the CDR3 is TGTGCCAGCAGTGGGGGCGCCGACAGTAAGACCGGGGAGCTGTTTTTT.

The chain employs TRBV6-4 and TRBJ1-6, with 10 bases aligning to TRBD1. Germline assignment: CDR1 MRHNA and CDR2 SNTAGT. The J segment lost 7 bases and the V segment lost 2 bases, leaving 20 bases of the junction unmatched. The CDR3 totals 21 residues. The CDR3 DNA sequence: TGTGCCAGCAGTGACCCCCAGTTCTGGGACAGGGGTAGGCTACGGAATTCACCCCTCCACTTT. Translated: CASSDPQFWDRGRLRNSPLHF.

This clone was detected a few times. This chain connects TRBV19 to TRBJ1-2; a possible D gene is TRBD1 (5 bases). The germline gives CDR1 LNHDA, CDR2 SQIVND (reference sequence). CDR3 size: 14 residues. CDR3 sequence (DNA): TGTGCTGGGGCCTGGGGGGATAACAGGAATGGCTACACCTTC. Its protein product is CAGAWGDNRNGYTF.